This T cell receptor (beta chain) was obtained from a study of regulatory T cells in long-lasting Graves disease. Indicated time point: newly diagnosed GD, antithyroid drugs for less than 3 months. Generation of the TCR library employed RNA extracted from PBMCs. Assembly of TCR beta libraries relied on iRepertoire HTBI primers together with Arm-PCR of CDR3 regions. TCRdb reanalysed the multiplex PCR reads using MiXCR and keeps one entry per CDR3 protein. The sample carries 680,000 or so distinct CDR3 sequences, approximately 15% recorded once. This CDR3 is 13 amino acids long. V was pared by 7 bases and J by 8 bases, with 8 bases of the junction left unmatched. Germline V gene data show CDR1 as LNHDA and CDR2 as SQIVND (reference sequence). The same sample was also used in a study of T cells in Graves' hyperthyroidism and ophthalmopathy. This second study says: Lactation, pregnancy, other autoimmune disease or uncontrolled infection excluded patients. Using the HTBI primer set, a first-round RT-PCR was run on the TCR CDR3. Most thyroid-expanded clonotypes above 0.001 were also found in blood.

This receptor was obtained from a woman in her 30s with Graves disease. This chain connects TRBV19 to TRBJ2-1, with TRBD2 identical over 7 bases. The specimen comprised peripheral blood mononuclear cells (PBMCs), sampled at new diagnosis, from a patient treated with antithyroid drugs. The CDR3 protein is CASMAAGGYEQFF. The CDR3, as DNA: TGTGCCAGTATGGCCGCCGGGGGGTATGAGCAGTTCTTC.